Sequencing of this T cell receptor beta chain was carried out in a study of blood T cell repertoires in COVID-19. TCRdb's table, derived via immunoSEQ multiplex PCR, lists solely in-frame clones and lacks some. The sample records some 190,000 clones, around 83% being singletons. Trimming removed 5 bases from V and 0 bases from J; junction bases left unmatched: 4. CDR1 is LGHDT and CDR2 is YNNKEL in the germline V gene (reference sequence). The CDR3 runs 15 residues. This sequence originates from a woman aged 60-75 years with acute or convalescent COVID-19. Sequenced input: peripheral blood. The chain employs TRBV3-1 (or the pseudogene TRBV3-2) and TRBJ2-1; 7 bases line up with TRBD1. The CDR3 nucleotides read TGTGCCAGCAGCTTTCGACAGGGCTCCTACAATGAGCAGTTCTTC. It yields the protein CASSFRQGSYNEQFF.